This TCR beta chain was found in a study of beta chain features in type 1 diabetes. General study points: All four CD4+ subsets from Type 1 diabetes patients carried moderately but significantly shorter TCRB CDR3s.

With respect to this clone: Its antigen is as yet unknown. Different DNA sequences within this sample yield the same CDR3.

The sequenced template was cDNA made from the entire isolated RNA. Here immunoSEQ multiplex PCR was the method, and the copy in TCRdb shows in-frame clones only, minus some. This table holds 600,000 or so clones, 9.5% to 15% found once. The sequencing sample was made of naive CD4+ T cells from blood. The TCR comes from a man aged 30 to 45 with type 1 diabetes.

The CDR3, as DNA: TGTGCCAGCAGCTTCGACAGCTACGAGCAGTACTTC. Its protein product is CASSFDSYEQYF. This chain joins TRBV5-6 and TRBJ2-7; D might be TRBD1 (5 bases). Germline V gives CDR1 SGHDT, CDR2 YYEEEE. Trimming left V 2 bases short and J 3 bases short, with 6 bases between. The CDR3 runs to 12 residues.